The 4 T cell receptor beta chains listed next were all sequenced from one sample in a study of T cell repertoires in cytomegalovirus infection. From the reads, TCRdb called clonotypes with MiXCR, one entry per CDR3 protein. The table has hundreds of thousands of distinct CDR3 sequences, approximately 32% seen once; the top ten hold roughly an eighth. These receptors have no identified antigens. Sequenced here: cultured CD8+ T cells from PBMCs, sampled from culture after CMV antigen stimulation. The receptors come from a human donor in good health (CMV status not recorded). Some clones in this sample may be carry-over from other donors' samples.

This chain uses TRBV7-8 with TRBJ1-4, with D possibly being TRBD1 (5 bases). The V gene's germline CDR1 is SGHVS and CDR2 FQNEAQ. The CDR3 contains 16 residues. Trimming cost V 0 bases and J 5 bases, with 13 bases left between them. The DNA for the CDR3 is TGTGCCAGCAGCTTAGCTGGGGGGGGAAGGAATGAAAAACTGTTTTTT. Translating gives CASSLAGGGRNEKLFF.

In DNA, the CDR3 is TGTGCCAGCGGGCTCCAGGGCCCGGGCACCTATAATTCACCCCTCCACTTT. Its translation: CASGLQGPGTYNSPLHF. The rearrangement uses TRBV2 and TRBJ1-6, with a tentative D call TRBD1 (5 bases). Germline-derived CDR1 and CDR2 are SNHLY and FYNNEI. V shed 8 bases and J shed 2 bases, with 19 bases lying between them. The CDR3 is made up of 17 amino acids.

This clonotype was found a few times. The genes are TRBV2 and TRBJ1-1, with a tentative D call TRBD1 (5 bases). V dropped 9 bases and J dropped 4 bases, with 15 bases sitting between them. The CDR3 loop spans 13 amino acids. Germline lookup yields CDR1 SNHLY and CDR2 FYNNEI. In DNA, the CDR3 is TGTGCCAGTCTGGGGGGGGTAGTCACTGAAGCTTTCTTT. This gives the protein CASLGGVVTEAFF. Complete variable domain (other parts from reference TRBV2 and TRBJ1-1): EPEVTQTPSHQVTQMGQEVILRCVPISNHLYFYWYRQILGQKVEFLVSFYNNEISEKSEIFDDQFSVERPDGSNFTLKIRSTKLEDSAMYFCASLGGVVTEAFFGQGTRLTVV.

This chain connects TRBV27 to TRBJ2-7, with D possibly being TRBD2 (5 bases). This CDR3 has 14 residues. Germline lookup yields CDR1 MNHEY and CDR2 SMNVEV (reference sequence). Trimming shortened V by 3 bases and J by 3 bases, and 12 bases separated the two germline ends. CDR3 nucleotides: TGTGCCAGCAGTTTTCAGGACTGGGACTACGAGCAGTACTTC. Protein: CASSFQDWDYEQYF.